In its sample, the clone carrying this T cell receptor (beta chain) was seen a few times. Its antigen is as yet unknown. The data were taken from a study of beta chain features in type 1 diabetes. Study at large: Researchers looked at fewer than 120,000,000 sorted cells across all samples. Study-wide results and caveats: Researchers reported that naive, central memory and Treg TCRB repertoires appeared more similar in patients than in healthy donors. Within each of all four CD4+ subsets, Type 1 diabetes patients had TCRB CDR3s that were moderately but significantly shorter. More deletions and fewer insertions at VDJ junctions were seen in type 1 diabetes patients.

Germline assignment: CDR1 LNHDA and CDR2 SQIVND (reference sequence). This CDR3 contains 16 residues. With 6 bases removed from V and 2 bases from J, the gap between germline ends came to 14 bases. As every portion of the isolated RNA was reverse transcribed, the sequencing read expressed TCRB transcripts. Method: immunoSEQ multiplex PCR; TCRdb's copy keeps in-frame clones and lacks some. Of hundreds of thousands of clones listed, around 14% are singletons. Sequencing was done on a sample of naive CD4+ T cells from blood. The V call is TRBV19, the J call TRBJ2-6; the D gene could be TRBD1 or TRBD2 (6 bases each). This TCR came from a man younger than 40 in good health. As DNA, the CDR3 is TGTGCCAGTAGCGAAACGGGGGCGACTGGGGCCAACGTCCTGACTTTC. Translated, it gives CASSETGATGANVLTF.